The T cell receptor (beta chain) described here comes from a study of shared clonotypes between healthy human individuals. Study outcomes and limitations: On the whole, naive subsets had larger estimated richness than memory subsets had.

Germline values: CDR1 GTSNPN, CDR2 SVGIG (reference sequence). This CDR3 has 14 residues. V lost 2 bases and J lost 6, with 17 bases in between. This clone has only one observation. The antigen is undetermined. To make CD8 memory, CD45RO+ cells were put together with CCR7-negative CD45RA+ TemRA cells. Sequencing used immunoSEQ multiplex PCR; TCRdb keeps in-frame clones, though not all of them. Found here are about 320,000 clones, around 90% of them singletons; the top ten hold 16%. The chain links TRBV30 to TRBJ2-7, with D perhaps being TRBD1 or TRBD2 (5 bases each). The sample taken for sequencing was memory CD8+ T cells sorted from blood. Documented subset: CD45RO+ cells pooled with CCR7-negative TemRA cells. The sequence came from a young man in good health. The chain's CDR3 is CAWSSGQGKSEQYF. DNA of the CDR3: TGTGCCTGGAGTTCGGGGCAGGGAAAGTCCGAGCAGTACTTC.